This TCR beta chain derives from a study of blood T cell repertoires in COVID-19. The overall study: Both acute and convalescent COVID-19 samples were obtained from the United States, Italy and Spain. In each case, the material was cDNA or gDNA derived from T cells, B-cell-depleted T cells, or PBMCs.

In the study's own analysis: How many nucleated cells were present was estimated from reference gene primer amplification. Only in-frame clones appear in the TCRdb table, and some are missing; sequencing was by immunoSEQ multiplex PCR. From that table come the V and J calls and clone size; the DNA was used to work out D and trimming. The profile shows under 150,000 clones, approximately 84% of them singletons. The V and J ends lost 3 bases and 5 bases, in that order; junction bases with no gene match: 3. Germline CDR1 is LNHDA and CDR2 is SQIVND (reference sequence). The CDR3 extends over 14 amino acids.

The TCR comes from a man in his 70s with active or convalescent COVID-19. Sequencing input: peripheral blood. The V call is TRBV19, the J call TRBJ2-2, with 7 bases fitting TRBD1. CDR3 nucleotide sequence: TGTGCCAGTAGTATCGTACAGGGGACCGGGGAGCTGTTTTTT. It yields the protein CASSIVQGTGELFF.